One and the same sample provided the 9 T cell receptor beta chains below, sequenced in a study of shared clonotypes between healthy human individuals. Data came from immunoSEQ multiplex PCR; TCRdb stores just in-frame clones and leaves some out. The sample consists of 950,000 to 1,300,000 clones, 60% to 80% of them appearing once. The sequencing sample was made of memory CD4+ T cells sorted from blood. Documented subset: CD45RA-negative fraction. These receptors were obtained from a man between 18 and 35 years old in good health.

This clone showed up many times. This sequence joins TRBV9 and TRBJ2-7; possibly TRBD2 for D (6 bases). Trimming removed 1 base at V and 2 bases at J, with 10 bases between. The CDR3 spans 14 residues. Germline CDR1 and CDR2: SGDLS and YYNGEE. Here the CDR3 DNA reads TGTGCCAGCAGCGTAAATCCTAGCGCCTACGAGCAGTACTTC. Translation gives CASSVNPSAYEQYF.

V is TRBV7-2 and J is TRBJ1-6; D is perhaps TRBD1 (6 bases). The germline V gene has CDR1 SGHTA and CDR2 FQGNSA. CDR3 length: 12 amino acids. Deletions cut 5 bases from V and 11 bases from J, with 10 bases between. The CDR3 DNA is TGTGCCAGCAGCCCCAGGGGCCCACCCCTCCACTTT. It specifies CASSPRGPPLHF.

This clone was observed many times. V gene TRBV28 combines with J gene TRBJ2-2; a weak D match, TRBD1 (5 bases). CDR3 length equals 13 residues. The V and J ends lost 6 bases and 7 bases respectively, with 12 bases between them. Germline CDR1 MDHEN, CDR2 SYDVKM. DNA for the CDR3: TGTGCCAGCAGACGCAGGGCAGGCGGGGAGCTGTTTTTT. It translates to CASRRRAGGELFF.

This clone appeared a single time. The V and J genes are TRBV11-2 and TRBJ1-4; 8 bases are shared with TRBD1. V lost 1 base to trimming and J lost 0 bases; unmatched junction nucleotides: 10. From germline, CDR1 is SGHAT and CDR2 FQNNGV. The CDR3 length is 19 residues. The CDR3 coding sequence is TGTGCCAGCAGCTTAGGGCAGGGGGCGATTATTGCAACTAATGAAAAACTGTTTTTT. Translating gives CASSLGQGAIIATNEKLFF.

The rearrangement uses TRBV19 and TRBJ2-1; D remains unclear. Germline V gene data show CDR1 as LNHDA and CDR2 as SQIVND (reference sequence). The CDR3 is made up of 14 amino acids. The ends were cut back, 3 bases at V and 4 bases at J, with 10 bases in the middle. The CDR3 nucleotides read TGTGCCAGTAGTATCCGAAGCCGTTACAATGAGCAGTTCTTC. Its protein is CASSIRSRYNEQFF.

There are a few counts of this clone. The chain couples TRBV18 to TRBJ1-4, with 7 positions matching TRBD1. The trim removed 4 bases at V and 3 bases at J, leaving 5 bases unmatched. This CDR3 contains 15 residues. Looked up from germline, CDR1 is KGHSH and CDR2 is LQKENI. This chain's CDR3 is CASSLTGASNEKLFF. The CDR3 bases are TGTGCCAGCTCACTAACAGGGGCGTCTAATGAAAAACTGTTTTTT.

CDR3 in DNA: TGTGCCAGCAGCTTAGGTACAGGGGGCTTGGAGACCCAGTACTTC. Protein product: CASSLGTGGLETQYF. The chain links TRBV11-2 to TRBJ2-5; 9 positions match TRBD1. The CDR3 extends over 15 amino acids. V lost 1 base, J lost 5 bases, and 5 bases stayed unmatched. The germline V gene encodes CDR1 SGHAT and CDR2 FQNNGV.

The chain carries TRBV28 and TRBJ1-5, with D possibly being TRBD1 (6 bases). CDR1 is MDHEN and CDR2 is SYDVKM in the germline V gene. The CDR3 sequence is 19 residues long. V gave up 2 bases and J gave up 4 bases, with 24 bases separating them. The CDR3 region has the DNA TGTGCCAGCAGTTTAATTTCGGGGCGGGGGCGGCTGGATAATCAGCCCCAGCATTTT. Its translation: CASSLISGRGRLDNQPQHF.

This chain links TRBV2 with TRBJ1-2, with D perhaps matching TRBD1 (6 bases). Deletions cut 6 bases from V and 8 bases from J, with 16 bases between. Germline CDR1 and CDR2: SNHLY and FYNNEI. The CDR3 covers 13 residues. The CDR3 spells CASRIQGVEGYTF. CDR3 nucleotides: TGTGCCAGCAGGATACAGGGAGTCGAGGGCTACACCTTC.